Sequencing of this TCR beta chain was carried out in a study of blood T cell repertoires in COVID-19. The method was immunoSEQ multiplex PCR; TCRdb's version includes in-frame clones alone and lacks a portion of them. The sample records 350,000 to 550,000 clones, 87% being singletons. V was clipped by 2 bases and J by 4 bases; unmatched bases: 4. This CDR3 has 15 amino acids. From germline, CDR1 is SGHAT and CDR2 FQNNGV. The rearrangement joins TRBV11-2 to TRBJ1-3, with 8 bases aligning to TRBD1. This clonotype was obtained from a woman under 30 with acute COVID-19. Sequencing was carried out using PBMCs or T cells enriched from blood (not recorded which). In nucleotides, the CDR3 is TGTGCCAGCAGCTTACACGGGACAGGCGGAAACACCATATATTTT. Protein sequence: CASSLHGTGGNTIYF.